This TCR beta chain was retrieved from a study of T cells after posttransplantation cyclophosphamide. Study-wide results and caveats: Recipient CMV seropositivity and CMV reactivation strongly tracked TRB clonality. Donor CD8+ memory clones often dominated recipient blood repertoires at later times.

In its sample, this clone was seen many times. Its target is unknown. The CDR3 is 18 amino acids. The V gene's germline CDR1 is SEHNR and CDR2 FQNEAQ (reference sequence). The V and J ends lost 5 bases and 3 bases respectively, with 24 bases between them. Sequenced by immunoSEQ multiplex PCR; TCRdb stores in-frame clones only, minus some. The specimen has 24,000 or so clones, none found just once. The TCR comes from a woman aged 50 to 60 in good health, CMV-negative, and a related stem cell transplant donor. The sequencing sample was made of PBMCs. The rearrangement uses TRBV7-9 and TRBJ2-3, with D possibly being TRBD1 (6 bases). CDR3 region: CASSPGRDARQVTDTQYF. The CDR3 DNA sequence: TGTGCCAGCAGCCCGGGCCGGGACGCCCGACAGGTAACAGATACGCAGTATTTT.